This is a list of T cell receptor beta chains from one sample in a study of shared clonotypes between healthy human individuals. Libraries were prepared by immunoSEQ multiplex PCR; TCRdb keeps only in-frame clonotypes and omits some of them. The sample lists around 1,000,000 clones; approximately 80% were seen once. Sequencing was done on a sample of memory CD4+ T cells from PBMCs. These receptors all come from a man aged 18-30 years in good health. Some clones in this sample may be carry-over from other donors' samples. The CDR3 runs from the conserved cysteine through the conserved F or W. A D gene is named only where the DNA matches it firmly. Only some rows state a clone size, as once, few, many or a class for expanded clones.

j_call clone_size d_call v_call cdr3_nt cdr3_aa
TRBJ2-7 - TRBD1 TRBV7-3 TGTGCCAGCAGCAAATCGACAGGGTCCTACGAGCAGTACTTC CASSKSTGSYEQYF
TRBJ2-7 - - TRBV6-6 TGTGCCAGCAGTTACGTCGGGGGCTCCTACGAGCAGTACTTC CASSYVGGSYEQYF
TRBJ2-3 few TRBD2 TRBV9 TGTGCCAGCAGCTTGTCCGGGACTAGGGTTACAGATACGCAGTATTTT CASSLSGTRVTDTQYF
TRBJ2-1 few TRBD2 TRBV9 TGTGCCAGCAGTGCTGGGACGGGACTAGACGGGGCCTACAATGAGCAGTTCTTC CASSAGTGLDGAYNEQFF
TRBJ2-1 - TRBD1 TRBV28 TGTGCCAGCAGTTTCTACGACAGGGCCTCCTACAATGAGCAGTTCTTC CASSFYDRASYNEQFF
TRBJ2-3 - - TRBV7-2 TGTGCCAGCAGCTTTGGGGGGTCAACAGATACGCAGTATTTT CASSFGGSTDTQYF
TRBJ1-4 - - TRBV2 TGTGCCAGCAGTGAAGGGACGGTACGAAATGAAAAACTGTTTTTT CASSEGTVRNEKLFF
TRBJ1-3 - - TRBV12-1 TGTGCCAGCAGTCTGCGAGGGTATGGAAACACCATATATTTT CASSLRGYGNTIYF
TRBJ1-4 - TRBD1 TRBV7-9 TGTGCCAGCAGCCCGGGACAGGGAGATGAAAAACTGTTTTTT CASSPGQGDEKLFF
TRBJ1-1 many - TRBV15 TGTGCCACCAGCAGAGACCTCATAAGCGGGGGGAGGACTGAAGCTTTCTTT CATSRDLISGGRTEAFF
TRBJ2-5 few TRBD2 TRBV7-3 TGTGCCAGCTCGAAGAGGGCTAGCGGAGGGGCGCAAGAGACCCAGTACTTC CASSKRASGGAQETQYF
TRBJ2-1 few - TRBV9 TGTGCCAGCGGTGCGATGGGGACCCGGGAGCAGTTCTTC CASGAMGTREQFF
TRBJ2-5 - - TRBV25-1 TGTGCCAGCAGCGGACAGGGAGGGAAAGAGACCCAGTACTTC CASSGQGGKETQYF
TRBJ2-1 - TRBD2 TRBV5-1 TGCGCCAGCAGCCTGGGACTAGCGGACTCCTACAATGAGCAGTTCTTC CASSLGLADSYNEQFF
TRBJ2-1 - TRBD2 TRBV5-1 TGCGCCAGCAGCTTGGGAGGGAGGGACTACAATGAGCAGTTCTTC CASSLGGRDYNEQFF
TRBJ1-1 - TRBD1 TRBV4-1 TGCGCCAGCAGCCAAATGCTACTGGGACAGGGGAAAGGTTGGACTGAAGCTTTCTTT CASSQMLLGQGKGWTEAFF
TRBJ2-1 - TRBD1 TRBV5-1 TGCGCCAGCAGCTTGGGGCACAGGGGCCATGAGCAGTTCTTC CASSLGHRGHEQFF
TRBJ2-5 - - TRBV20-1 TGCAGTGCCCCGACGAGGGAGACCCAGTACTTC CSAPTRETQYF
TRBJ1-5 - - TRBV2 TGTGCCAGCAGTGAAGGGGAGGGACAGCCCCAGCATTTT CASSEGEGQPQHF
TRBJ2-7 - - TRBV6-5 TGTGCCAGCAGTTACTCGTTTCAGGGTTACGAGCAGTACTTC CASSYSFQGYEQYF
TRBJ1-2 many - TRBV27 TGTGCCAGCAGTTTAGTTCCGGGGATTTATGGCTACACCTTC CASSLVPGIYGYTF
TRBJ2-1 - - TRBV6-1 TGTGCCAGCAGTTTTGGGCTACTTGAGCAGTTCTTC CASSFGLLEQFF
TRBJ1-2 - - TRBV6-6 TGTGCCAGCAGTTACTCGATTCAGTCCTATGGCTACACCTTC CASSYSIQSYGYTF
TRBJ2-7 - - TRBV12-2 TGTGCAAGTCGCTTAGCGGGGTCTGGGATCTCCTACGAGCAGTACTTC CASRLAGSGISYEQYF
TRBJ2-5 - - TRBV28 TGTGCCAGCAGGCCCGGCGGCAGCCAAGAGACCCAGTACTTC CASRPGGSQETQYF
TRBJ1-1 few - TRBV18 TGTGCCAGCTCACCAACCCAGGTGAACACTGAAGCTTTCTTT CASSPTQVNTEAFF
TRBJ2-2 - - TRBV6-1 TGTGCCAGCAGTGGGGGAGAGGTTACCGGGGAGCTGTTTTTT CASSGGEVTGELFF
TRBJ2-7 - TRBD2 TRBV28 TGTGCCAGCATTAATAGCGGGACCTACGAGCAGTACTTC CASINSGTYEQYF
TRBJ2-7 - TRBD2 TRBV9 TGTGCCAGCAGCGTAGCTGGACTAGCGGGCCACCACGAGCAGTACTTC CASSVAGLAGHHEQYF
TRBJ2-3 many - TRBV30 TGTGCCTGGAGTGAGGAGGGCACAGATACGCAGTATTTT CAWSEEGTDTQYF
TRBJ2-5 - - TRBV10-3 TGTGCCATCAGTGAGTCAGGTCCGAGTCGCACGCAAGAGACCCAGTACTTC CAISESGPSRTQETQYF
TRBJ1-1 - - TRBV28 TGTGCCAGCAGTTCTCGGACAGAAGGAAACACTGAAGCTTTCTTT CASSSRTEGNTEAFF
TRBJ2-3 - - TRBV2 TGTGCCAGCAGTGGCGATACGCAGTATTTT CASSGDTQYF
TRBJ2-4 many - TRBV25-1 TGTGCCAGCAGTGCTGGGACGGGAGATCTAGCCAAAAACATTCAGTACTTC CASSAGTGDLAKNIQYF
TRBJ1-6 - TRBD1 TRBV28 TGTGCCAGCAGTCAGACAGGGGGCTATAATTCACCCCTCCACTTT CASSQTGGYNSPLHF
TRBJ2-7 once - TRBV5-5 TGTGCCAGCAGCGGACTTCGGGGAAATCCCTACGAGCAGTACTTC CASSGLRGNPYEQYF
TRBJ1-5 - TRBD1 TRBV5-1 TGCGCCAGCAGCTTGGGGGACAGACTCAATCAGCCCCAGCATTTT CASSLGDRLNQPQHF
TRBJ2-2 - - TRBV4-2 TGTGCCAGCAGCCAAGATAGGGCGGGAATAGGATATTGGGGGGAGCTGTTTTTT CASSQDRAGIGYWGELFF
TRBJ2-3 - - TRBV28 TGTGCCAGCAGTTTTCAGGTGATGGGGGATACGCAGTATTTT CASSFQVMGDTQYF
TRBJ1-2 - TRBD1 TRBV2 TGTGCCACCCAGGGGGACGGCTATGGCTACACCTTC CATQGDGYGYTF
TRBJ2-1 - TRBD1 TRBV11-3 TGTGCCAGCAGCTATGACAGGGCGGTTGAGCAGTTCTTC CASSYDRAVEQFF
TRBJ1-2 - - TRBV27 TGTGCCAGCAGTGCGGGACGTGTTAACTATGGCTACACCTTC CASSAGRVNYGYTF
TRBJ1-2 - TRBD1 TRBV5-1 TGCGCCAGCAGCGTGGACAGGGACTATGGCTACACCTTC CASSVDRDYGYTF
TRBJ1-2 - - TRBV27 TGTGCCAGCAGTATGCAGCTCGGCCCCCCCTATGGCTACACCTTC CASSMQLGPPYGYTF
TRBJ1-2 - - TRBV30 TGTGCTTGCGAGCGGCGGGTGAGAGGCTACACCTTC CACERRVRGYTF
TRBJ1-3 - - TRBV4-3 TGCGCCAGCAGCCAAGAAGCTGGACAGTGGAACACCATATATTTT CASSQEAGQWNTIYF